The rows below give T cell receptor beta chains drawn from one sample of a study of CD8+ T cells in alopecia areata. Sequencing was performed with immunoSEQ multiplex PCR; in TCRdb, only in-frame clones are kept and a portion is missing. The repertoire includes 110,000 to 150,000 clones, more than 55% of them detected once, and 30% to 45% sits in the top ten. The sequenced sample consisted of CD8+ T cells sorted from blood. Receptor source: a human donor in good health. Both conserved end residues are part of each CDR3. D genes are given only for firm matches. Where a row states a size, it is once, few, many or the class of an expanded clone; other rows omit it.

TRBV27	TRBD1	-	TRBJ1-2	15	CASSLSRWDRVGYTF	TGTGCCAGCAGTTTATCCCGATGGGACAGAGTCGGCTACACCTTC
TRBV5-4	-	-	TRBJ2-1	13	CASSLGGLKEQFF	TGTGCCAGCAGCTTGGGGGGACTGAAAGAGCAGTTCTTC
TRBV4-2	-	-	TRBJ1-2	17	CASSQAQGGSVDYGYTF	TGTGCCAGCAGCCAAGCTCAGGGCGGTTCGGTAGACTATGGCTACACCTTC
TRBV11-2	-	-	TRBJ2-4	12	CASSLGAAGRYF	TGTGCCAGCAGCTTAGGGGCGGCAGGGCGGTACTTC
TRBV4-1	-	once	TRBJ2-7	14	CASSQRGGSYEQYF	TGCGCCAGCAGCCAAAGAGGGGGGTCCTACGAGCAGTACTTC
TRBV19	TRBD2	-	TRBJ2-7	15	CASSKLLGLAGEQYF	TGTGCCAGTAGTAAGTTGTTGGGGCTAGCGGGAGAGCAGTACTTC
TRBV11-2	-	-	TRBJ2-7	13	CASSPALIYEQYF	TGTGCCAGCAGCCCTGCTTTAATCTACGAGCAGTACTTC
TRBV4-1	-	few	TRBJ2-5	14	CASSRAGRGETQYF	TGCGCCAGCAGCCGCGCAGGTAGAGGGGAGACCCAGTACTTC
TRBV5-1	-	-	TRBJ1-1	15	CASSLDSPMSTEAFF	TGCGCCAGCAGCTTGGATTCTCCGATGTCGACTGAAGCTTTCTTT
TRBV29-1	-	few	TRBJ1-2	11	CSVELQYGYTF	TGCAGCGTTGAATTACAGTATGGCTACACCTTC
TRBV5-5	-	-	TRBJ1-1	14	CASSEWQVNDEAFF	TGTGCCAGCAGCGAATGGCAGGTCAACGATGAAGCTTTCTTT
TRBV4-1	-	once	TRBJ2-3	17	CASREMAGTENTDTQYF	TGCGCCAGCAGAGAAATGGCCGGGACGGAAAACACAGATACGCAGTATTTT
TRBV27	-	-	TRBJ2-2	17	CASSLKPGPMVTGELFF	TGTGCCAGCAGTTTAAAGCCGGGACCAATGGTCACCGGGGAGCTGTTTTTT
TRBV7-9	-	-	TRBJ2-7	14	CASSPSENFYEQYF	TGTGCCAGCAGCCCTAGCGAGAATTTCTACGAGCAGTACTTC
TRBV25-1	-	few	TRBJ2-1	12	CASNPGSDEQFF	TGTGCCAGCAACCCGGGGAGCGATGAGCAGTTCTTC
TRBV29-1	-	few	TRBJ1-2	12	CSVEDRGYGYTF	TGCAGCGTTGAAGATCGTGGTTATGGCTACACCTTC
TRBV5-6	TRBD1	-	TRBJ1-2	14	CASSSGTVVRGYTF	TGTGCCAGCAGCTCCGGGACAGTAGTACGCGGCTACACCTTC
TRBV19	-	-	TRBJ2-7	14	CASSPGATLYEQYF	TGTGCCAGTAGTCCCGGGGCGACACTCTACGAGCAGTACTTC
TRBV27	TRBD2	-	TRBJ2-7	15	CASSHTSGLLYEQYF	TGTGCCAGCAGTCATACTAGCGGACTCCTCTACGAGCAGTACTTC
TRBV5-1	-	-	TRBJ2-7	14	CASSRISGTYEQYF	TGCGCCAGCAGTCGTATTAGTGGAACCTACGAGCAGTACTTC
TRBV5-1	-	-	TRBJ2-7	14	CASSLAGVGYEQYF	TGCGCCAGCAGCTTGGCGGGTGTCGGCTACGAGCAGTACTTC
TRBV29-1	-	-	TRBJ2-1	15	CSVEDPGRRVNEQFF	TGCAGCGTTGAAGATCCGGGACGGAGGGTTAATGAGCAGTTCTTC
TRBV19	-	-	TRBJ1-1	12	CASMPGGTEAFF	TGTGCCAGTATGCCCGGTGGAACTGAAGCTTTCTTT
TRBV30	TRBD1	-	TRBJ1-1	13	CAWHGTENTEAFF	TGTGCCTGGCATGGGACAGAGAACACTGAAGCTTTCTTT
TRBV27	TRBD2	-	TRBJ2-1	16	CASSLLGSGTYNEQFF	TGTGCCAGCAGTTTATTAGGTAGCGGGACCTACAATGAGCAGTTCTTC
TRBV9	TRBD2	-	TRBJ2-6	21	CASSVAPLLAGGSSGANVLTF	TGTGCCAGCAGCGTAGCTCCCTTACTAGCGGGAGGCTCCTCTGGGGCCAACGTCCTGACTTTC
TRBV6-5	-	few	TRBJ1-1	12	CASSPKNTEAFF	TGTGCCAGCAGCCCTAAGAACACTGAAGCTTTCTTT
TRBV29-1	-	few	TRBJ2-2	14	CSVVGHGGTGELFF	TGCAGCGTTGTCGGGCACGGGGGCACCGGGGAGCTGTTTTTT
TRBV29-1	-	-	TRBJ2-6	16	CSVEEWGLTGANVLTF	TGCAGCGTTGAAGAATGGGGCCTTACTGGGGCCAACGTCCTGACTTTC
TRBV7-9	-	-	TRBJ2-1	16	CASSLIGQMPYNEQFF	TGTGCCAGCAGCTTAATAGGACAGATGCCCTACAATGAGCAGTTCTTC
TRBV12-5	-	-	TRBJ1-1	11	CASGLGTEAFF	TGTGCTAGTGGCCTAGGCACTGAAGCTTTCTTT
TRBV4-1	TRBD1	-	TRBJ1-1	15	CASSHRQGENTEAFF	TGCGCCAGCAGCCATCGACAGGGCGAGAACACTGAAGCTTTCTTT
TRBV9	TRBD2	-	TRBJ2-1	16	CASSAPGTSGSNEQFF	TGTGCCAGCAGCGCCCCCGGGACTAGCGGGAGCAATGAGCAGTTCTTC
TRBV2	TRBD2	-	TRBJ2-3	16	CASSSSGLAGSDTQYF	TGTGCCAGCAGCTCCAGTGGACTAGCGGGCTCAGATACGCAGTATTTT